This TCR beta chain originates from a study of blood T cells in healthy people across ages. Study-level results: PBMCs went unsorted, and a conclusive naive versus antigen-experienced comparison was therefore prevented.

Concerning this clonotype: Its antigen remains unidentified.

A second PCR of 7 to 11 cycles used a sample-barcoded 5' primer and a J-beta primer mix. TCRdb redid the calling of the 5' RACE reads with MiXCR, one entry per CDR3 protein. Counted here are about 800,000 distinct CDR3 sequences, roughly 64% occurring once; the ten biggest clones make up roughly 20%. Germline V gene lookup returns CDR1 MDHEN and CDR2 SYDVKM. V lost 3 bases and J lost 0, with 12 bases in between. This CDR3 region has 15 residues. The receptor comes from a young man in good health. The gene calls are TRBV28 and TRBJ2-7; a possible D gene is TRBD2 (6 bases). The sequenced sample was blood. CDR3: CASSLDYSSSYEQYF. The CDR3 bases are TGTGCCAGCAGTTTGGACTACAGCAGCTCCTACGAGCAGTACTTC.